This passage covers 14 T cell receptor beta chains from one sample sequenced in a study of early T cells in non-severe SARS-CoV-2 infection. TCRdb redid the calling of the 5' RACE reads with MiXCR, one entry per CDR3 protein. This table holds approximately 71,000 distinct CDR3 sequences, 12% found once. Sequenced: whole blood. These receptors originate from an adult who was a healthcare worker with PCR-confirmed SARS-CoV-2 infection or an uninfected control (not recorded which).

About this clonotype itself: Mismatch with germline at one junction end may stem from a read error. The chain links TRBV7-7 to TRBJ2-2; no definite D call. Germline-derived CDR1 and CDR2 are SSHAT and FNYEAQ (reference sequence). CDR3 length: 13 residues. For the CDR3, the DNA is TGTGCTAGCAGCTTAGACTTCGGAGGGGAGCTGTTTTTT. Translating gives CASSLDFGGELFF.

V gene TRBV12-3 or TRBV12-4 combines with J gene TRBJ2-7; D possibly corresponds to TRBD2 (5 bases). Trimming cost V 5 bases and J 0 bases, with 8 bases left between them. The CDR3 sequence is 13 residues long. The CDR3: CASSGSGSYEQYF. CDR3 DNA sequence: TGTGCCAGCAGTGGCAGCGGCTCCTACGAGCAGTACTTC.

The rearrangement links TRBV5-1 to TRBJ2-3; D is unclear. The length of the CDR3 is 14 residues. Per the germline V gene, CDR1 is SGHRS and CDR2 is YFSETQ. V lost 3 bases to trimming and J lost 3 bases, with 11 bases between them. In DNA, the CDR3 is TGCGCCAGCAGCTGGAACTTACTGACAGATACGCAGTATTTT. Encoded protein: CASSWNLLTDTQYF.

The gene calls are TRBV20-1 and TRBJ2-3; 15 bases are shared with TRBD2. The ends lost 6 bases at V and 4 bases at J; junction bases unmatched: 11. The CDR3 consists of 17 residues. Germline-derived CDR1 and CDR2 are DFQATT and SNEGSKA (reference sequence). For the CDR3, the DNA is TGCAGTGCCCCGGGACTAGCGGGGGGCTTAAGCTCAGATACGCAGTATTTT. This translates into CSAPGLAGGLSSDTQYF.

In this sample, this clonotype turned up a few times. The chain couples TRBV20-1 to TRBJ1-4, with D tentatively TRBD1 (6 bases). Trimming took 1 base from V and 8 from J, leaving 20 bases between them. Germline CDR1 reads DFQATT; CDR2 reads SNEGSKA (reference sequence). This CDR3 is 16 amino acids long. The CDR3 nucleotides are TGCAGTGCTAGAGCCGGGACGGGGGGCCAGGTCGAAAAACTGTTTTTT. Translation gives CSARAGTGGQVEKLFF.

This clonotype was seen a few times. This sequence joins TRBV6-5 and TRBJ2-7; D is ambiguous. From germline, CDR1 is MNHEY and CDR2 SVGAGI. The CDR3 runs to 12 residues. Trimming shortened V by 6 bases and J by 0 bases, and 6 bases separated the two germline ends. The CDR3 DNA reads TGTGCCAGCAGGCAAAACTCCTACGAGCAGTACTTC. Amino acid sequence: CASRQNSYEQYF.

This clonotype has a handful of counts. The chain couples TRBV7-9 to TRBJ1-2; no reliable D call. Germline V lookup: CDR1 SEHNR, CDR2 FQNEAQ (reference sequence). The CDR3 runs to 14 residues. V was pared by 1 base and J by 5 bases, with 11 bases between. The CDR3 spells CASSLGEGWYGYTF. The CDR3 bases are TGTGCCAGCAGCTTAGGAGAGGGCTGGTATGGCTACACCTTC.

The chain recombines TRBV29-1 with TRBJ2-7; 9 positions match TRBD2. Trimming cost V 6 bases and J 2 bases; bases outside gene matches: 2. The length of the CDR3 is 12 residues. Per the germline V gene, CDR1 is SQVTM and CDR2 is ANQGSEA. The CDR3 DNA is TGCAGCGTCTTAGCGGGGGCCTACGAGCAGTACTTC. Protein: CSVLAGAYEQYF.

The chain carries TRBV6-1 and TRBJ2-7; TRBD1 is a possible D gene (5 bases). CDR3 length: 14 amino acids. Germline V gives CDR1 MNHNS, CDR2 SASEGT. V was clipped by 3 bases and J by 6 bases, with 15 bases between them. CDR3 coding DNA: TGTGCCAGCAGTGAGGTCCCAGGGATCGGCGAGCAGTACTTC. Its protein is CASSEVPGIGEQYF.

In DNA, the CDR3 is TGTGCCAGCAGGCGACAGGGCGGGGAGACCCAGTACTTC. Translated: CASRRQGGETQYF. This chain uses TRBV6-5 with TRBJ2-5, with 7 bases fitting TRBD1. Germline V gene lookup returns CDR1 MNHEY and CDR2 SVGAGI. Trimming cost V 6 bases and J 5 bases; bases outside gene matches: 6. The CDR3 sequence is 13 residues long.

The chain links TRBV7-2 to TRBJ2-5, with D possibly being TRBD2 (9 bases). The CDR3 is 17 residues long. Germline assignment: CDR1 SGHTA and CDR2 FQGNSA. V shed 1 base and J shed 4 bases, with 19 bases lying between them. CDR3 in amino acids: CASSLGPSGGTGETQYF. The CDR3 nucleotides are TGTGCCAGCAGCTTAGGTCCCAGCGGGGGGACAGGAGAGACCCAGTACTTC.

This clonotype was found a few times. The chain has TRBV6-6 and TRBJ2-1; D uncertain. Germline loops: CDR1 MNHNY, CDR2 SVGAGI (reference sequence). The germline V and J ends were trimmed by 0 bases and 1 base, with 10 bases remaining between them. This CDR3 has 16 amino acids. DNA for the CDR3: TGTGCCAGCAGTTACTCGGCCGGCAGGTCCTACAATGAGCAGTTCTTC. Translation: CASSYSAGRSYNEQFF.

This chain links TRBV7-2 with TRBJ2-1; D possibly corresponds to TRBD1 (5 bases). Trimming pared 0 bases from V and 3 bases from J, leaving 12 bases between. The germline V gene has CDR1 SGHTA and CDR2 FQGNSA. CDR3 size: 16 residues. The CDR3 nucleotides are TGTGCCAGCAGCTTAGCCGTGGGGCGCGGCTACAATGAGCAGTTCTTC. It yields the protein CASSLAVGRGYNEQFF.

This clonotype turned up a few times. The CDR3 sequence is CASSQGDFRAILSYEQYF. Written as DNA, the CDR3 is TGTGCCAGCAGCCAAGGAGATTTTCGGGCGATTCTCTCCTACGAGCAGTACTTC. The chain links TRBV3-1 to TRBJ2-7; D is unresolved. Looked up from germline, CDR1 is LGHDT and CDR2 is YNNKEL (reference sequence). V dropped 1 base and J dropped 0 bases, with 19 bases sitting between them. The CDR3 is 18 residues long.